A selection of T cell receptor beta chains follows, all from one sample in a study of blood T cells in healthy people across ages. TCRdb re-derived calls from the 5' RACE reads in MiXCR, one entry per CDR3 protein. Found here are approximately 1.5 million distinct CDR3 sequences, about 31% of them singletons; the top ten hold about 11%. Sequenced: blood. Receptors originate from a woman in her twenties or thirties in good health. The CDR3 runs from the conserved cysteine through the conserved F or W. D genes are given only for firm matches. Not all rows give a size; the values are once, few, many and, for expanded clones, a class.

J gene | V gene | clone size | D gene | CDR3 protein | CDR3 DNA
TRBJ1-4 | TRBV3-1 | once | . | CASSQEGEEKLFF | TGTGCCAGCAGCCAAGAAGGGGAAGAAAAACTGTTTTTT
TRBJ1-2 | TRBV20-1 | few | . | CSARFTEAGYTF | TGCAGTGCTAGGTTCACAGAGGCTGGCTACACCTTC
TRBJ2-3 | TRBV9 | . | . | CASSVTRSTDTQYF | TGTGCCAGCAGCGTTACGAGGAGCACAGATACGCAGTATTTT
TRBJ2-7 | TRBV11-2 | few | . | CASSSSSAEQYF | TGTGCCAGCAGCTCCTCTAGCGCCGAGCAGTACTTC
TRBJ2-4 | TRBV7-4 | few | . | CASSPRDGLGDIQYF | TGTGCCAGCAGCCCGCGGGACGGTTTGGGGGACATTCAGTACTTC
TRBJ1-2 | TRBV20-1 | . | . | CSAQTPSETNGYTF | TGCAGTGCCCAGACGCCATCCGAGACAAACGGCTACACCTTC
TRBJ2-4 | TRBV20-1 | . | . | CSARGGARKNIQYF | TGCAGTGCTAGAGGAGGGGCTCGCAAAAACATTCAGTACTTC
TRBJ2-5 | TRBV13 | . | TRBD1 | CASSSVRDREQTQYF | TGTGCCAGCAGCTCCGTCCGGGACAGGGAACAGACCCAGTACTTC
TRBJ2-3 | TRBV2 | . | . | CASMRGRTDTQYF | TGTGCCAGCATGCGGGGACGCACAGATACGCAGTATTTT
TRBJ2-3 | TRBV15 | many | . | CATSRERSTDTQYF | TGTGCCACCAGCAGAGAGAGGTCCACAGATACGCAGTATTTT
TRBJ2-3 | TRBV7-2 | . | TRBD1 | CASSTDRGRTDTQYF | TGTGCCAGCAGCACGGACAGGGGGCGGACAGATACGCAGTATTTT
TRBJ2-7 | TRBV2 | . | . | CASGPRDISYEQYF | TGTGCCAGCGGCCCCCGGGACATATCCTACGAGCAGTACTTC
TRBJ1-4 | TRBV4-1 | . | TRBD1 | CASSQGDRGRNFDEKLFF | TGCGCCAGCAGCCAAGGGGACAGGGGGCGGAATTTTGATGAAAAACTGTTTTTT
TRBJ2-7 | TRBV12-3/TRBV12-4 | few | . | CASSQSTGSYEQYF | TGTGCCAGCAGCCAGTCGACAGGCTCCTACGAGCAGTACTTC
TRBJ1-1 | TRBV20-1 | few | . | CSARLTGTRNTEAFF | TGCAGTGCTAGACTTACCGGGACAAGGAACACTGAAGCTTTCTTT
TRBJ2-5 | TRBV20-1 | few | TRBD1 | CSALGQGKETQYF | TGCAGTGCCCTCGGACAGGGAAAAGAGACCCAGTACTTC
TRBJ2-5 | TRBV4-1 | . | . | CASSQARVGETQYF | TGCGCCAGCAGCCAAGCAAGAGTGGGGGAGACCCAGTACTTC
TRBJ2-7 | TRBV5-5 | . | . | CASSLSMGGSYEQYF | TGTGCCAGCAGCTTGAGTATGGGGGGCTCCTACGAGCAGTACTTC